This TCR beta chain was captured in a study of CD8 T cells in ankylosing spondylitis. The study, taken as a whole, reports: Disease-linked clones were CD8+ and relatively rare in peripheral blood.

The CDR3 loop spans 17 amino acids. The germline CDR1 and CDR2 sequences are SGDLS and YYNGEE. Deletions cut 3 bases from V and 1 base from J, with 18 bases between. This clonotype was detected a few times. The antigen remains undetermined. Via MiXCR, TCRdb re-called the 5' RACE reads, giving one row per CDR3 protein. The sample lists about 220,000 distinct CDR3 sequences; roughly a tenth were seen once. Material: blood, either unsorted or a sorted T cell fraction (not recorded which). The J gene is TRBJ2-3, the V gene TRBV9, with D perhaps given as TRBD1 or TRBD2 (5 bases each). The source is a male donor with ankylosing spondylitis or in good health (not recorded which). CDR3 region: CASSGRPGASGTDTQYF. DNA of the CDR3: TGTGCCAGCAGCGGCCGCCCCGGGGCCTCGGGCACAGATACGCAGTATTTT.